Sequencing of this TCR beta chain was carried out in a study of tumor and adjacent non-tumor tissue in lung cancer. Study-wide findings and caveats: In normal lung, the top 100 clones were significantly more dominant than in tumor.

As regards this clonotype: Its antigen remains unidentified. The germline gene is not matched at one end of the junction; a read error may be the cause.

RNA was extracted from bulk tissue without any cell sorting. TCRbeta libraries were built with three rounds of nested PCR, modified from ARM-PCR. TCRdb reprocessed the multiplex PCR reads with MiXCR, giving one entry per CDR3 protein. The table lists about 85,000 distinct CDR3 sequences, roughly 62% of them singletons, with about 15% in the top ten. The CDR3 runs to 16 residues. Germline loops: CDR1 MNHNY, CDR2 SVGAGI (reference sequence). The rearrangement uses TRBV6-6 and TRBJ2-7; 9 bases map to TRBD1. Sequenced: lung tumor tissue. The clonotype originates from a man aged 70-80 years with non-small cell lung cancer. CDR3 residues: CASSCSGQDRGGEQYF. DNA for the CDR3: TGTGCCAGCAGTTGCTCGGGTCAGGACAGGGGTGGCGAGCAATACTTC.